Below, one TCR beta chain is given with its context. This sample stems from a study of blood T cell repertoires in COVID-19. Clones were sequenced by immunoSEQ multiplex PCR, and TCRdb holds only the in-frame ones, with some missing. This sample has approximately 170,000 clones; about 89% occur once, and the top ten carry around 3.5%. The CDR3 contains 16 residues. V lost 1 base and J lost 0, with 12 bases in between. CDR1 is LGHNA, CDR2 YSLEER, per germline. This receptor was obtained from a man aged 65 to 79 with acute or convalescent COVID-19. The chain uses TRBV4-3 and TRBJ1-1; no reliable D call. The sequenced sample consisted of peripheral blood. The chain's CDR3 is CASSQGYSQLNTEAFF. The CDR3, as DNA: TGCGCCAGCAGCCAAGGTTACTCACAGCTGAACACTGAAGCTTTCTTT.